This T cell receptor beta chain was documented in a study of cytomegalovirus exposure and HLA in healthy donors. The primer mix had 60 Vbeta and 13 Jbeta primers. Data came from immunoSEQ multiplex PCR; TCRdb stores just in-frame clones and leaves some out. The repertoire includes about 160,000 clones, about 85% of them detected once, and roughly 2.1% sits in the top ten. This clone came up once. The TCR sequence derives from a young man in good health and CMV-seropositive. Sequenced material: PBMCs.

CDR3 nucleotide sequence: TGTGCCATCAGTGTTCGGGACAGCTACTACGAGCAGTACTTC. As protein: CAISVRDSYYEQYF. V and J are TRBV10-3 and TRBJ2-7; 7 bases map to TRBD1. The CDR3 runs 14 residues. V shed 4 bases, J shed 3 bases, and the junction held 6 bases outside the gene matches. Germline CDR1 and CDR2: ENHRY and SYGVKD.